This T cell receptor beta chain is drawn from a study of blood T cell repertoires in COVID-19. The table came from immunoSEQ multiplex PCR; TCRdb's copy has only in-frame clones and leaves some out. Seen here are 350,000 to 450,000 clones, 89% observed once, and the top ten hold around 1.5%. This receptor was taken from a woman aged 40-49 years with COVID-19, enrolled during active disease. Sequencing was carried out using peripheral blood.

The CDR3 protein is CASSPLGQDEVMFF. DNA of the CDR3: TGTGCCAGCTCACCACTGGGACAAGATGAAGTGATGTTTTTT. This chain uses TRBV18 with TRBJ1-4, with D possibly TRBD1 on 6 matching bases. V was clipped by 1 base and J by 15 bases, with 18 bases between them. The CDR3 is made up of 14 amino acids. The germline V gene has CDR1 KGHSH and CDR2 LQKENI.